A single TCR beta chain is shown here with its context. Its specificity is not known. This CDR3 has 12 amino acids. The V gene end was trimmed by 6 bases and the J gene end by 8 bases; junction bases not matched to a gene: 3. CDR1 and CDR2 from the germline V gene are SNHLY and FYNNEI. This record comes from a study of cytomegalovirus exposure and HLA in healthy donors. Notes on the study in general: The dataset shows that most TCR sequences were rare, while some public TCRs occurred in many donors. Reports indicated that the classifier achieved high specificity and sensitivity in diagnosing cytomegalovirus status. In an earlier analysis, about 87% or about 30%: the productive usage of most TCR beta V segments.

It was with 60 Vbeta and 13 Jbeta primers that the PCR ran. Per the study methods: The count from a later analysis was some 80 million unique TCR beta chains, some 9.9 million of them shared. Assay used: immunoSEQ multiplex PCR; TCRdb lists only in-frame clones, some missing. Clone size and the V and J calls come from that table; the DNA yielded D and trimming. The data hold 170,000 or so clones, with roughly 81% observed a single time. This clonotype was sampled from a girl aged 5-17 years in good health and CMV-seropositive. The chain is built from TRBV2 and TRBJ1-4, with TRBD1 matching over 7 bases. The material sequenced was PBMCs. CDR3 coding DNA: TGTGCCAGCAGCCGGGACAGAGAAAAACTGTTTTTT. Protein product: CASSRDREKLFF.